The 20 T cell receptor beta chains below were found in one sample sequenced in a study of siplizumab effects on memory and regulatory T cells. The protocol was immunoSEQ multiplex PCR, while the TCRdb copy is restricted to in-frame clones and leaves out a portion. In the table there are approximately 110,000 clones, just over 90% of which are singletons. The sequencing sample was made of CD4+ T cells sorted from blood. The receptors shown here come from a human donor in good health.

The rearrangement joins TRBV30 to TRBJ2-1; perhaps TRBD1 as D (6 bases). The CDR3 has 18 residues. CDR1 and CDR2 from the germline V gene are GTSNPN and SVGIG (reference sequence). The germline V and J ends were trimmed by 1 base and 0 bases, with 19 bases remaining between them. CDR3 bases: TGTGCCTGGAGTGGAAAAAAACCGGGACAAAGCTCCTACAATGAGCAGTTCTTC. Protein product: CAWSGKKPGQSSYNEQFF. Using reference TRBV30 and TRBJ2-1 for the parts outside the CDR3, the full variable domain is SQTIHQWPATLVQPVGSPLSLECTVEGTSNPNLYWYRQAAGRGLQLLFYSVGIGQISSEVPQNLSASRPQDRQFILSSKKLLLSDSGFYLCAWSGKKPGQSSYNEQFFGPGTRLTVL.

The genes are TRBV10-1 and TRBJ2-5; 7 bases match TRBD1. V gave up 9 bases and J gave up 5 bases; unmatched junction bases: 9. Per the germline V gene, CDR1 is WNHNN and CDR2 is SYGVQD (reference sequence). The CDR3 runs to 13 residues. CDR3 loop: CARSRQGRETQYF. DNA for the CDR3: TGCGCCAGGAGCCGACAGGGTAGGGAGACCCAGTACTTC.

This clone was observed a single time. The chain joins TRBV27 to TRBJ2-6; D not resolved. Germline CDR1 MNHEY, CDR2 SMNVEV (reference sequence). The V and J ends lost 8 bases and 0 bases respectively, with 14 bases between them. This CDR3 is 16 amino acids long. CDR3 DNA: TGTGCCAGCCGCACCCTTGGAAGCTCTGGGGCCAACGTCCTGACTTTC. Translated: CASRTLGSSGANVLTF.

The genes are TRBV6-6 and TRBJ1-3, with D uncertain. The CDR3 runs 13 residues. V was cut by 5 bases and J by 0 bases, with 5 bases left in between. Germline CDR1 MNHNY, CDR2 SVGAGI (reference sequence). DNA of the CDR3: TGTGCCAGCAGTCCTAGCTCTGGAAACACCATATATTTT. It is translated as CASSPSSGNTIYF.

This clone was recorded once. The CDR3 coding sequence is TGTGCCAGCAGCTTAGACGGGGGATCTAATGAAAAACTGTTTTTT. Protein: CASSLDGGSNEKLFF. The chain uses TRBV7-9 and TRBJ1-4; weak D call: TRBD1 (5 bases). The CDR3 has 15 residues. Trimming shortened V by 1 base and J by 3 bases, and 9 bases separated the two germline ends. CDR1 is SEHNR, CDR2 FQNEAQ, per germline (reference sequence).

V is TRBV5-4 and J is TRBJ2-3; 9 bases fit TRBD1. The CDR3 has 15 residues. Germline trimming cut 4 bases from V and 2 bases from J; bases unmatched to any gene: 5. The V gene's germline CDR1 is SGHNT and CDR2 YYREEE (reference sequence). For the CDR3, the DNA is TGTGCCAGCAGCCTGGGACAGGGCCTCACAGATACGCAGTATTTT. Its protein is CASSLGQGLTDTQYF.

This clone was seen a single time. The rearrangement links TRBV9 to TRBJ2-4; D might be TRBD1 (6 bases). The V and J ends lost 0 bases and 4 bases respectively, with 11 bases between them. Germline V gives CDR1 SGDLS, CDR2 YYNGEE. The CDR3 loop spans 15 amino acids. The CDR3 DNA is TGTGCCAGCAGCGTAGAGGTCGGACAGAAAAACATTCAGTACTTC. It translates to CASSVEVGQKNIQYF.

This clone was recorded once. The CDR3 protein is CASSRAGANTGELFF. The CDR3 DNA reads as TGTGCCAGCAGCAGGGCAGGGGCGAACACCGGGGAGCTGTTTTTT. The chain recombines TRBV6-1 with TRBJ2-2; tentative D call: TRBD1 (6 bases). The germline V gene encodes CDR1 MNHNS and CDR2 SASEGT. This CDR3 spans 15 amino acids. V was cut by 6 bases and J by 0 bases, with 11 bases left in between.

The gene calls are TRBV6-1 and TRBJ2-3; 7 bases fit TRBD2. CDR1 is MNHNS and CDR2 is SASEGT in the germline V gene. The CDR3 totals 14 residues. V lost 2 bases and J lost 5; bases outside the gene matches: 4. In DNA, the CDR3 is TGTGCCAGCAGTGAACGGGCGGGGGTAGATACGCAGTATTTT. The encoded protein is CASSERAGVDTQYF.

This clone appeared once. V is TRBV5-1 and J is TRBJ1-1, with unresolved D. The CDR3 extends over 18 amino acids. With 0 bases removed from V and 0 bases from J, the gap between germline ends came to 18 bases. In germline, CDR1 is SGHRS, CDR2 YFSETQ. CDR3 protein: CASSLAGGITGMNTEAFF. In DNA form, the CDR3 reads TGCGCCAGCAGCTTGGCCGGAGGGATTACGGGGATGAACACTGAAGCTTTCTTT.

The V call is TRBV10-3, the J call TRBJ1-2, with D maybe TRBD1 (5 bases). Germline V gene lookup returns CDR1 ENHRY and CDR2 SYGVKD. The V end lost 3 bases, the J end lost 8 bases, and 16 bases lay between the germline ends. The CDR3 extends over 14 amino acids. The CDR3 DNA sequence: TGTGCCATCAGTGACGTATGGGACTCAGACGGCTACACCTTC. Protein sequence: CAISDVWDSDGYTF.

The rearrangement joins TRBV2 to TRBJ2-3; 10 bases are a match to TRBD1. With V trimmed by 5 bases and J by 13 bases, 3 bases remained unmatched. Germline loops: CDR1 SNHLY, CDR2 FYNNEI. CDR3 size: 11 residues. CDR3 DNA: TGTGCCAGCAGTACCGGGACAGGGGAGTATTTT. Its protein is CASSTGTGEYF.

The rearrangement joins TRBV30 to TRBJ1-2, with 7 bases aligning to TRBD1. This CDR3 spans 12 amino acids. CDR1 GTSNPN and CDR2 SVGIG come from the germline V gene (reference sequence). V was pared by 8 bases and J by 8 bases, with 11 bases of the junction left unmatched. The CDR3 loop reads CAQYTGEEGYTF. The DNA for the CDR3 is TGTGCCCAATATACAGGGGAGGAAGGCTACACCTTC.

V gene TRBV11-3 combines with J gene TRBJ1-2; D is ambiguous. V dropped 1 base and J dropped 8 bases, with 8 bases sitting between them. The CDR3 extends over 12 amino acids. Germline CDR1 SGHNT, CDR2 YENEEA. The CDR3 region has the DNA TGTGCCAGCAGCTTAGCGGCCCGGGGCTACACCTTC. The encoded protein is CASSLAARGYTF. Full variable domain (remainder filled in from reference TRBV11-3 and TRBJ1-2): EAGVVQSPRYKIIEKKQPVAFWCNPISGHNTLYWYLQNLGQGPELLIRYENEEAVDDSQLPKDRFSAERLKGVDSTLKIQPAELGDSAVYLCASSLAARGYTFGSGTRLTVV.

The chain recombines TRBV15 with TRBJ2-5, with unresolved D. CDR3 length: 12 residues. Per germline, CDR1 LNHNV and CDR2 YYDKDF (reference sequence). Trimming took 3 bases from V and 7 from J, leaving 9 bases between them. CDR3: CATSSPWGTQYF. CDR3 DNA sequence: TGTGCCACCAGCAGTCCATGGGGGACCCAGTACTTC.

The genes are TRBV30 and TRBJ2-5; no reliable D call. Per the germline V gene, CDR1 is GTSNPN and CDR2 is SVGIG (reference sequence). The CDR3 has 12 residues. The V gene lost 0 bases and the J gene lost 1 base, with 3 bases spanning the gap. Written as DNA, the CDR3 is TGTGCCTGGAGTGTAGGCCAAGAGACCCAGTACTTC. As protein: CAWSVGQETQYF. The complete variable domain, with remaining parts taken from reference TRBV30 and TRBJ2-5, reads SQTIHQWPATLVQPVGSPLSLECTVEGTSNPNLYWYRQAAGRGLQLLFYSVGIGQISSEVPQNLSASRPQDRQFILSSKKLLLSDSGFYLCAWSVGQETQYFGPGTRLLVL.

The rearrangement joins TRBV6-1 to TRBJ2-7; no firm D call. Per the germline V gene, CDR1 is MNHNS and CDR2 is SASEGT. The V gene lost 2 bases and the J gene lost 2 bases, with 10 bases spanning the gap. This CDR3 comprises 14 residues. The CDR3 DNA follows: TGTGCCAGCAGTGAATTGCAGGCAGCCTACGAGCAGTACTTC. This sequence encodes CASSELQAAYEQYF.

A single count supports this clone. The J gene is TRBJ2-7, the V gene TRBV7-6; D not certain. Germline assignment: CDR1 SGHVS and CDR2 FNYEAQ. CDR3 length: 13 residues. Trimming stripped 5 bases from V and 4 bases from J, with 12 bases between. The CDR3 here is CASSQTARYEQYF. The CDR3 nucleotides read TGTGCCAGCAGCCAAACGGCTAGATACGAGCAGTACTTC.

The chain uses TRBV2 and TRBJ1-5; 7 positions match TRBD1. The CDR3 has 13 residues. Germline V CDR1 and CDR2: SNHLY, FYNNEI. With V trimmed by 3 bases and J by 5 bases, 1 base remained unmatched. The CDR3 loop reads CASSETGYQPQHF. As DNA, the CDR3 is TGTGCCAGCAGTGAGACAGGGTATCAGCCCCAGCATTTT.

This clone was counted between two and nine times. The chain links TRBV2 to TRBJ1-5, with 8 bases identical to TRBD1. V lost 6 bases, J lost 7 bases, and 11 bases stayed unmatched. Germline-derived CDR1 and CDR2 are SNHLY and FYNNEI. This CDR3 is built from 15 residues. The CDR3 protein is CASSDPGQVIQPQHF. The CDR3 coding sequence is TGTGCCAGCAGCGATCCGGGACAGGTAATCCAGCCCCAGCATTTT.